Sequencing of this T cell receptor (beta chain) was carried out in a study of identical twins. Findings and caveats of the study: Cord blood beta clonotypes present at high abundance carried fewer insertions; no such pattern appeared in memory repertoires.

A single record per CDR3 protein comes from TCRdb applying MiXCR to the 5' RACE reads. The sample gives 500,000 to 550,000 distinct CDR3 sequences, approximately 22% of which show up once; roughly 0.9% is in the top ten. Notes on this clonotype: The antigen is undetermined.

The ends were cut back, 1 base at V and 6 bases at J, with 12 bases in the middle. The germline V gene has CDR1 LGHNA and CDR2 YSLEER. This CDR3 is built from 14 residues. The sample was also reused in another study, on T cells expressing NK-cell markers. From that report: Seropositivity for HCMV was found in seven of the eight sequenced donors, with one seronegative. The CD3+CD56-NKG2C+ fraction was also led by these clonotypes in four donors. Certain NKG2C+ T cell clones were expanded, and their HCMV specificity remained unclear.

The chain uses TRBV4-3 and TRBJ2-5; possible D gene TRBD1, 6 bases. The source is a woman younger than 35 in good health. The specimen sequenced was CD4+ T cells sorted from blood. CDR3 nucleotide sequence: TGCGCCAGCAGCCAAGGGGGACAAGGCAAGACCCAGTACTTC. This sequence encodes CASSQGGQGKTQYF.